This T cell receptor beta chain is from a study of shared clonotypes between healthy human individuals. At the level of the study: Per donor, CD8 memory used one plate, CD8 naive used two, CD4 memory used three and CD4 naive used three.

Here immunoSEQ multiplex PCR was the method, and the copy in TCRdb shows in-frame clones only, minus some. There are 2 million to 2.5 million clones in the sample; 85% to 95% occur only once, and roughly 0.36% lies in the top ten. This sequence was found in a man between 18 and 29 years old in good health. Some clones in this sample may be carry-over from other donors' samples. Sequencing input: naive CD4+ T cells from PBMCs. Documented subset: CD45RA+ positively selected.

The CDR3 region is CASKPPGRNYNQPQHF. Here the CDR3 DNA reads TGTGCCAGCAAACCACCGGGACGAAATTATAATCAGCCCCAGCATTTT. The chain combines TRBV28 with TRBJ1-5; D is possibly TRBD1 (5 bases). The germline CDR1 and CDR2 sequences are MDHEN and SYDVKM. The length of the CDR3 is 16 residues. V lost 7 bases and J lost 4, with 20 bases in between.